This T cell receptor (beta chain) was sequenced for a study of early T cells in non-severe SARS-CoV-2 infection. Study summary: Chains were not paired, and sequencing was done on bulk RNA from unsorted whole blood.

After removal of 0 bases from V and 8 bases from J, the junction contained 9 bases not matched to a gene. The CDR3 sequence is 15 residues long. The germline V gene has CDR1 DFQATT and CDR2 SNEGSKA (reference sequence). In its sample, this clonotype is medium-sized. Individually, cDNA molecules had unique molecular identifiers attached to them. Each CDR3 protein gets one entry after TCRdb re-called the 5' RACE reads with MiXCR. The sample has tens of thousands of distinct CDR3 sequences; under 6% are singletons. The rearrangement uses TRBV20-1 and TRBJ2-1; 8 bases are a match to TRBD2. This receptor was identified in an adult who was a healthcare worker with PCR-confirmed SARS-CoV-2 infection or an uninfected control (not recorded which). Sequenced sample: whole blood. The DNA for the CDR3 is TGCAGTGCTAGAGATGGAGCGGGAGATGGAGATGAGCAGTTCTTC. As protein: CSARDGAGDGDEQFF.